This T cell receptor beta chain was sequenced in a study of blood T cells in healthy people across ages. Looking at the study overall: The capture of about one barcoded beta molecule per two T cells was achieved by template switching.

This CDR3 has 16 amino acids. Germline V gene lookup returns CDR1 SEHNR and CDR2 FQNEAQ (reference sequence). The V end was cut by 5 bases, the J end by 0 bases, with 16 bases between. As concerns this clonotype: What it binds is not known.

General observations from the study: With unsorted PBMCs, a conclusive comparison of naive versus antigen-experienced cells was not possible.

The extraction recovered at least 6 micrograms of total RNA per sample. Primed by a sample-barcoded 5' primer and a J-beta primer mix, a second PCR proceeded for 7 to 11 cycles. A template-switch adaptor with 12 random nucleotides tagged each cDNA molecule. TCRdb passed the 5' RACE reads through MiXCR, listing each CDR3 protein once. The sample has about 1.8 million distinct CDR3 sequences; around 48% are singletons. This sequence joins TRBV7-9 and TRBJ1-2, with unresolved D. The TCR sequence derives from a woman aged 40-49 years in good health. Sequenced input: blood. CDR3 DNA sequence: TGTGCCAGCAGCAAGGGTTTGGGAGGATCTAACTATGGCTACACCTTC. This translates into CASSKGLGGSNYGYTF.